The next 32 T cell receptor beta chains were all read from a single sample in a study of response to subunit inactivated influenza vaccine. TCRdb re-called the RT-PCR reads with MiXCR, one entry per CDR3 protein. The sample includes 630,000 or so distinct CDR3 sequences, approximately 14% of them seen just once. The source material was PBMCs from blood, sampled roughly 12 days after vaccination. These receptors all stem from a man between 45 and 60 years old who received an inactivated influenza vaccine.

The rearrangement joins TRBV18 to TRBJ2-6, with 11 bases aligning to TRBD1. Looked up from germline, CDR1 is KGHSH and CDR2 is LQKENI. Trimming cost V 3 bases and J 0 bases; bases outside gene matches: 7. The CDR3 has 19 residues. In DNA form, the CDR3 reads TGTGCCAGCTCACCTTCCGGGACAGGGGGTACCTCTGGGGCCAACGTCCTGACTTTC. It yields the protein CASSPSGTGGTSGANVLTF. Complete variable domain (other parts from reference TRBV18 and TRBJ2-6): NAGVMQNPRHLVRRRGQEARLRCSPMKGHSHVYWYRQLPEEGLKFMVYLQKENIIDESGMPKERFSAEFPKEGPSILRIQQVVRGDSAAYFCASSPSGTGGTSGANVLTFGAGSRLTVL.

This sequence joins TRBV11-2 and TRBJ2-1; 10 bases fit TRBD2. There are 19 residues in the CDR3. Germline values: CDR1 SGHAT, CDR2 FQNNGV. J gave up 0 bases and V 1 base, and 9 bases lay outside the gene matches. The CDR3 protein is CASSLVPSERGGSYNEQFF. DNA for the CDR3: TGTGCCAGCAGCTTAGTCCCCTCGGAGCGGGGGGGCTCCTACAATGAGCAGTTCTTC.

This chain joins TRBV20-1 and TRBJ1-5, with a tentative D call TRBD1 (6 bases). Trimming left V 2 bases short and J 7 bases short, with 12 bases between. This CDR3 has 13 residues. The germline V gene has CDR1 DFQATT and CDR2 SNEGSKA (reference sequence). The CDR3 DNA follows: TGCAGTGCTAGAAAGGGGGTCTTGCAGCCCCAGCATTTT. This gives the protein CSARKGVLQPQHF.

This clonotype was detected only a few times. The rearrangement uses TRBV28 and TRBJ1-1, with TRBD1 as a possible D gene (6 bases). V lost 4 bases to trimming and J lost 4 bases, with 13 bases between them. The CDR3 runs to 14 residues. Per the germline V gene, CDR1 is MDHEN and CDR2 is SYDVKM. CDR3 residues: CASSSYREVTEAFF. In DNA form, the CDR3 reads TGTGCCAGCAGTTCGTACAGGGAGGTCACTGAAGCTTTCTTT.

This clonotype was detected a few times. This chain connects TRBV7-2 to TRBJ2-5; D possibly corresponds to TRBD2 (5 bases). Germline CDR1 is SGHTA and CDR2 is FQGNSA. The CDR3 runs 15 residues. The germline V and J ends were trimmed by 5 bases and 2 bases, with 15 bases remaining between them. CDR3: CASSQRVGIQETQYF. The CDR3 DNA follows: TGTGCCAGCAGCCAGAGGGTCGGGATACAAGAGACCCAGTACTTC.

In this sample, this clonotype turned up a few times. V usage is TRBV7-2 and J usage is TRBJ1-2, with no clear D. This CDR3 spans 15 amino acids. The ends were cut back, 1 base at V and 1 base at J, with 10 bases in the middle. Germline loops: CDR1 SGHTA, CDR2 FQGNSA. CDR3 bases: TGTGCCAGCAGCTTAGGCCCGTCTCATAACTATGGCTACACCTTC. Residues: CASSLGPSHNYGYTF.

This clonotype was seen more than once but under ten times. The chain recombines TRBV7-9 with TRBJ1-2, with D perhaps TRBD1 (5 bases). Germline loops: CDR1 SEHNR, CDR2 FQNEAQ (reference sequence). V lost 2 bases to trimming and J lost 2 bases, with 9 bases between them. The CDR3 has 14 amino acids. CDR3 sequence: CASSLLQVNYGYTF. Written as DNA, the CDR3 is TGTGCCAGCAGCTTACTACAGGTCAACTATGGCTACACCTTC.

This clonotype appeared many times. This sequence joins TRBV29-1 and TRBJ2-3, with no clear D. The germline V and J ends were trimmed by 0 bases and 6 bases, with 10 bases remaining between them. Germline-derived CDR1 and CDR2 are SQVTM and ANQGSEA. The CDR3 totals 13 residues. CDR3 coding DNA: TGCAGCGTTGAAGATAGGGCAGCGGATACGCAGTATTTT. As protein: CSVEDRAADTQYF.

The J gene is TRBJ2-5, the V gene TRBV6-2 or TRBV6-3, with 10 bases lining up with TRBD2. CDR1 is MNHEY and CDR2 is SVGEGT in the germline V gene. The CDR3 has 15 amino acids. V gave up 2 bases and J gave up 4 bases; unmatched junction bases: 4. CDR3 DNA sequence: TGTGCCAGCAGTTACCCTAGCGGGAGTCCAGAGACCCAGTACTTC. Translating gives CASSYPSGSPETQYF.

This clonotype occurred a few times. The chain uses TRBV7-9 and TRBJ2-1, with 8 bases fitting TRBD1. The V gene's germline CDR1 is SEHNR and CDR2 FQNEAQ (reference sequence). V shed 5 bases and J 3 bases; nucleotides not matched to a gene: 6. The CDR3 spans 15 residues. CDR3 nucleotide sequence: TGTGCCAGCAGCGATACGGACAGGGACTACAATGAGCAGTTCTTC. This codes for CASSDTDRDYNEQFF.

This clonotype was observed at least ten times. The J gene is TRBJ2-5, the V gene TRBV15; D not resolved. The V end was cut by 5 bases, the J end by 3 bases, with 13 bases between. Per germline, CDR1 LNHNV and CDR2 YYDKDF (reference sequence). This CDR3 is 14 amino acids long. In DNA form, the CDR3 reads TGTGCCACCAGCGGTTGGGCGACGGAAGAGACCCAGTACTTC. Amino acids: CATSGWATEETQYF.

This clonotype has only a few counts. The J gene is TRBJ2-1, the V gene TRBV28; 10 nucleotides line up with TRBD1. The CDR3 is 17 residues long. The junction had 9 bases not matched to a gene; V was cut back by 5 bases and J by 2 bases. Germline V lookup: CDR1 MDHEN, CDR2 SYDVKM. CDR3 nucleotides: TGTGCCAGCAGTGTACTATCGGACAGGGGGACCTACAATGAGCAGTTCTTC. This sequence encodes CASSVLSDRGTYNEQFF.

This chain uses TRBV11-2 with TRBJ2-2; a possible D gene is TRBD2 (7 bases). The CDR3 runs 16 residues. V gave up 4 bases and J gave up 3 bases, with 15 bases separating them. Germline V CDR1 and CDR2: SGHAT, FQNNGV. The CDR3 loop is CASSYAGAQDTGELFF. Written as DNA, the CDR3 is TGTGCCAGCAGCTACGCGGGGGCGCAGGACACCGGGGAGCTGTTTTTT.

The chain employs TRBV4-2 and TRBJ2-7; possible D gene TRBD1, 5 bases. With 0 bases removed from V and 5 bases from J, the gap between germline ends came to 11 bases. Germline V lookup: CDR1 LGHNA, CDR2 YNFKEQ. This CDR3 comprises 14 residues. The CDR3 region is CASSQDWAGNEQYF. The CDR3 coding sequence is TGTGCCAGCAGCCAAGATTGGGCAGGGAACGAGCAGTACTTC.

The gene calls are TRBV11-2 and TRBJ1-1, with 7 positions matching TRBD1. Germline CDR1 and CDR2: SGHAT and FQNNGV. The V and J ends lost 3 bases and 0 bases, in that order; junction bases with no gene match: 7. The CDR3 is 16 residues long. The CDR3 nucleotides are TGTGCCAGCAGCTTCGAACAGGGGATGATGAACACTGAAGCTTTCTTT. Amino acid sequence: CASSFEQGMMNTEAFF. The full variable domain, with the rest looked up from reference TRBV11-2 and TRBJ1-1, is EAGVAQSPRYKIIEKRQSVAFWCNPISGHATLYWYQQILGQGPKLLIQFQNNGVVDDSQLPKDRFSAERLKGVDSTLKIQPAKLEDSAVYLCASSFEQGMMNTEAFFGQGTRLTVV.

At least ten counts were recorded for this clonotype. V and J are TRBV29-1 and TRBJ2-3, with 8 bases aligning to TRBD2. Germline V gives CDR1 SQVTM, CDR2 ANQGSEA. The CDR3 is made up of 16 amino acids. Here the CDR3 reads CSATSRGGGATDTQYF. DNA for the CDR3: TGCAGTGCCACTTCACGGGGGGGCGGGGCCACAGATACGCAGTATTTT.

The chain recombines TRBV15 with TRBJ2-1; no clear D gene. Per germline, CDR1 LNHNV and CDR2 YYDKDF (reference sequence). The CDR3 is made up of 13 amino acids. Trimming shortened V by 0 bases and J by 8 bases, and 8 bases separated the two germline ends. The CDR3 sequence: CATSREAKYEQFF. The CDR3 bases are TGTGCCACCAGCAGAGAGGCCAAGTATGAGCAGTTCTTC.

The chain links TRBV20-1 to TRBJ2-3; no reliable D call. There are 13 residues in the CDR3. Trimming pared 5 bases from V and 1 base from J, leaving 10 bases between. Germline values: CDR1 DFQATT, CDR2 SNEGSKA (reference sequence). The CDR3 is CSAVLRRTDTQYF. In nucleotides, the CDR3 is TGCAGTGCTGTTCTTCGCCGCACAGATACGCAGTATTTT.

Only a few counts were recorded for this clonotype. The chain has TRBV7-2 and TRBJ2-1; 9 nucleotides align to TRBD2. This CDR3 is built from 15 residues. The V gene end was trimmed by 2 bases and the J gene end by 9 bases; junction bases not matched to a gene: 8. Germline V gives CDR1 SGHTA, CDR2 FQGNSA. The CDR3 loop reads CASSLPAAGGSEQFF. DNA for the CDR3: TGTGCCAGCAGCTTACCGGCAGCGGGAGGTTCTGAGCAGTTCTTC.

The chain carries TRBV20-1 and TRBJ2-5; a possible D gene is TRBD1 (6 bases). Germline loops: CDR1 DFQATT, CDR2 SNEGSKA (reference sequence). V was clipped by 2 bases and J by 5 bases, with 12 bases between them. This CDR3 has 13 amino acids. The CDR3 DNA reads as TGCAGTGCTAGACAGGGGCCTTTCGAGACCCAGTACTTC. Its translation: CSARQGPFETQYF.

In this sample, this clonotype turned up many times. The rearrangement uses TRBV10-3 and TRBJ1-1; D gene ambiguous. The CDR3 consists of 11 residues. The V end lost 6 bases, the J end lost 8 bases, and 10 bases lay between the germline ends. From germline, CDR1 is ENHRY and CDR2 SYGVKD. The CDR3 reads CAIRETREAFF. The CDR3 nucleotides read TGTGCCATCAGGGAAACGAGGGAAGCTTTCTTT.

This clonotype was observed a handful of times. This sequence joins TRBV3-1 and TRBJ2-5; TRBD2 might be the D (7 bases). Looked up from germline, CDR1 is LGHDT and CDR2 is YNNKEL (reference sequence). The ends were cut back, 4 bases at V and 0 bases at J, with 15 bases in the middle. The CDR3 has 16 amino acids. This CDR3 is CASSPVGGRYQETQYF. The CDR3, as DNA: TGTGCCAGCAGCCCTGTGGGGGGGCGATACCAAGAGACCCAGTACTTC.

This clonotype was counted only a few times. The V gene is TRBV20-1, the J gene TRBJ1-1; D is possibly TRBD1 (5 bases). The CDR3 loop spans 15 amino acids. With 0 bases removed from V and 2 bases from J, the gap between germline ends came to 13 bases. Germline loops: CDR1 DFQATT, CDR2 SNEGSKA (reference sequence). The CDR3 sequence: CSARDGAGLNTEAFF. The CDR3 DNA reads TGCAGTGCTAGAGATGGGGCAGGACTAAACACTGAAGCTTTCTTT.

This clonotype was found a few times. This chain connects TRBV20-1 to TRBJ2-3; 7 bases align to TRBD1. The CDR3 covers 13 residues. V lost 5 bases and J lost 0; bases outside the gene matches: 2. Germline CDR1 reads DFQATT; CDR2 reads SNEGSKA (reference sequence). The CDR3 region is CSAQGGSTDTQYF. The DNA for the CDR3 is TGCAGTGCTCAAGGGGGCAGCACAGATACGCAGTATTTT.

The chain couples TRBV20-1 to TRBJ2-6, with no clear D. CDR3 length equals 18 residues. Germline V gene sequence: CDR1 DFQATT, CDR2 SNEGSKA (reference sequence). V was trimmed by 0 bases and J by 0 bases, leaving 15 bases between them. CDR3 sequence: CSARDQGFGNSGANVLTF. DNA for the CDR3: TGCAGTGCTAGAGATCAAGGATTTGGGAACTCTGGGGCCAACGTCCTGACTTTC.

This clonotype appeared a few times. This sequence joins TRBV20-1 and TRBJ2-5; D gene uncertain. The CDR3 has 12 residues. Trimming took 6 bases from V and 2 from J, leaving 10 bases between them. The V gene's germline CDR1 is DFQATT and CDR2 SNEGSKA (reference sequence). The CDR3 DNA is TGCAGTGCCGTGGGCAGTCAAGAGACCCAGTACTTC. It codes for CSAVGSQETQYF.

The chain joins TRBV7-9 to TRBJ2-7; D not resolved. The V gene's germline CDR1 is SEHNR and CDR2 FQNEAQ (reference sequence). The germline V and J ends were trimmed by 5 bases and 0 bases, with 14 bases remaining between them. This CDR3 is 15 amino acids long. Here the CDR3 reads CASSVFGHNSYEQYF. The DNA of the CDR3 is TGTGCCAGCAGCGTGTTCGGGCATAACTCCTACGAGCAGTACTTC. The entire variable domain, with the rest obtained from reference TRBV7-9 and TRBJ2-7, is as follows: DTGVSQNPRHKITKRGQNVTFRCDPISEHNRLYWYRQTLGQGPEFLTYFQNEAQLEKSRLLSDRFSAERPKGSFSTLEIQRTEQGDSAMYLCASSVFGHNSYEQYFGPGTRLTVT.

This rearrangement joins TRBV20-1 to TRBJ2-1; D not certain. Germline V lookup: CDR1 DFQATT, CDR2 SNEGSKA (reference sequence). V dropped 2 bases and J dropped 1 base, with 12 bases sitting between them. The CDR3 has 15 residues. The CDR3 DNA sequence: TGCAGTGCTAGACCTACTACCGGATCCTACAATGAGCAGTTCTTC. Translation gives CSARPTTGSYNEQFF.

The V and J genes are TRBV18 and TRBJ2-7; possibly TRBD1 or TRBD2 for D (5 bases each). From germline, CDR1 is KGHSH and CDR2 LQKENI. The CDR3 length is 14 residues. V was cut by 5 bases and J by 2 bases, with 13 bases left in between. The CDR3 sequence: CASSASRDPYEQYF. CDR3 in DNA: TGTGCCAGCTCAGCCTCCCGGGACCCCTACGAGCAGTACTTC.

This clonotype was detected a few times. This chain joins TRBV6-2 or TRBV6-3 and TRBJ1-2; 9 nucleotides line up with TRBD1. Trimming cost V 5 bases and J 6 bases; bases outside gene matches: 7. The CDR3 runs 14 residues. In germline, CDR1 is MNHEY, CDR2 SVGEGT. DNA of the CDR3: TGTGCCAGCAGTCACCCAGACAGGGGGGATGGCTACACCTTC. Its translation: CASSHPDRGDGYTF.

The V call is TRBV7-6, the J call TRBJ2-3; a possible D gene is TRBD1 (5 bases). There are 15 residues in the CDR3. Per the germline V gene, CDR1 is SGHVS and CDR2 is FNYEAQ. Trimming removed 2 bases at V and 2 bases at J, with 11 bases between. The CDR3: CASSLRVGPTDTQYF. The CDR3 region has the DNA TGTGCCAGCAGCTTAAGGGTGGGGCCCACAGATACGCAGTATTTT.

The gene calls are TRBV9 and TRBJ2-4, with 13 bases matching TRBD2. J was trimmed by 5 bases and V by 0 bases; bases with no gene match: 2. The germline gives CDR1 SGDLS, CDR2 YYNGEE. The CDR3 spans 16 residues. The CDR3 DNA reads as TGTGCCAGCAGCGTAGGGACTAGCGGGGGACAAAACATTCAGTACTTC. This translates into CASSVGTSGGQNIQYF. Together with reference TRBV9 and TRBJ2-4, the CDR3 gives the full variable domain: DSGVTQTPKHLITATGQRVTLRCSPRSGDLSVYWYQQSLDQGLQFLIQYYNGEERAKGNILERFSAQQFPDLHSELNLSSLELGDSALYFCASSVGTSGGQNIQYFGAGTRLSVL.